The 25 T cell receptor beta chains in this list originate from one sample, sequenced in a study of brain T cells in children with intractable seizures. Assay: immunoSEQ multiplex PCR; the TCRdb copy retains only in-frame clones and omits some. The table lists around 80,000 clones, around 90% of them singletons. The starting material was peripheral blood, obtained at surgery. These receptors originate from a girl aged 2 to 10 with Rasmussen encephalitis and intractable seizures.

The CDR3 here is CASSEDRAVYGYTF. In DNA, the CDR3 is TGTGCCAGCAGTGAAGACAGGGCGGTCTATGGCTACACCTTC. The V and J genes are TRBV2 and TRBJ1-2, with a tentative D call TRBD1 (6 bases). CDR3 length: 14 residues. V was pared by 1 base and J by 4 bases, with 10 bases between. From germline, CDR1 is SNHLY and CDR2 FYNNEI. The whole variable domain, filled in from reference TRBV2 and TRBJ1-2, reads EPEVTQTPSHQVTQMGQEVILRCVPISNHLYFYWYRQILGQKVEFLVSFYNNEISEKSEIFDDQFSVERPDGSNFTLKIRSTKLEDSAMYFCASSEDRAVYGYTFGSGTRLTVV.

The chain couples TRBV4-1 to TRBJ2-3; D is possibly TRBD1 (5 bases). V gave up 1 base and J gave up 0 bases, with 8 bases separating them. Germline-derived CDR1 and CDR2 are MGHRA and YSYEKL. This CDR3 region has 15 residues. The CDR3 DNA reads TGCGCCAGCAGCCAAGCCAGGGTCAGCACAGATACGCAGTATTTT. It codes for CASSQARVSTDTQYF.

J is TRBJ1-6 and V is TRBV7-6, with D possibly TRBD1 on 6 matching bases. Between the trimmed V and J ends, which lost 0 bases and 7 bases, there was a span of 13 bases. From germline, CDR1 is SGHVS and CDR2 FNYEAQ. The CDR3 consists of 16 residues. Here the CDR3 DNA reads TGTGCCAGCAGCTTAGCGGCCCGGGGGCAAAATTCACCCCTCCACTTT. Translation: CASSLAARGQNSPLHF.

The V and J genes are TRBV28 and TRBJ1-2, with D tentatively TRBD1 (6 bases). Germline loops: CDR1 MDHEN, CDR2 SYDVKM. V lost 6 bases to trimming and J lost 4 bases, with 18 bases between them. This CDR3 comprises 15 residues. The CDR3 protein is CASSPPRDNAYGYTF. In DNA form, the CDR3 reads TGTGCCAGCAGCCCCCCTCGGGACAACGCCTATGGCTACACCTTC.

This clone was counted only a few times. V and J are TRBV3-1 (or the pseudogene TRBV3-2) and TRBJ1-1, with 8 positions matching TRBD1. The CDR3 has 12 amino acids. The J segment lost 11 bases and the V segment lost 5 bases, leaving 7 bases of the junction unmatched. CDR1 and CDR2 (germline): LGHDT, YNNKEL (reference sequence). CDR3 residues: CASSWRTGRAFF. In DNA, the CDR3 is TGTGCCAGCAGCTGGCGGACAGGGCGGGCTTTCTTT.

The chain combines TRBV3-1 (or the pseudogene TRBV3-2) with TRBJ2-2; TRBD1 or TRBD2 may be the D gene (5 bases each). Trimming took 0 bases from V and 3 from J, leaving 14 bases between them. CDR1 and CDR2 from the germline V gene are LGHDT and YNNKEL (reference sequence). CDR3 length equals 17 residues. The CDR3 region is CASSQEEVTADTGELFF. The CDR3 DNA reads TGTGCCAGCAGCCAAGAGGAAGTGACAGCGGACACCGGGGAGCTGTTTTTT.

With respect to this clone: The identical CDR3 is also encoded by other nucleotide sequences in the sample. The CDR3, as DNA: TGTGCCAGCTCACCGGACAGGGGAGGCTACGAGCAGTACTTC. Its protein product is CASSPDRGGYEQYF. The V call is TRBV18, the J call TRBJ2-7; 9 nucleotides agree with TRBD1. This CDR3 region has 14 residues. CDR1 and CDR2 from the germline V gene are KGHSH and LQKENI. With 3 bases clipped from V and 3 bases from J, the junction kept 3 bases outside the gene matches.

The V call is TRBV2, the J call TRBJ1-4, with D unclear. Germline V gives CDR1 SNHLY, CDR2 FYNNEI. The CDR3 loop spans 15 amino acids. The V end lost 3 bases, the J end lost 5 bases, and 13 bases lay between the germline ends. The CDR3 is CASSDVGRRNEKLFF. CDR3 sequence (DNA): TGTGCCAGCAGTGACGTGGGCAGGAGGAATGAAAAACTGTTTTTT.

This CDR3 reads CASSLVSSSGQETQYF. CDR3 DNA: TGTGCCAGCAGCTTAGTTTCTTCTAGCGGCCAAGAGACCCAGTACTTC. J is TRBJ2-5 and V is TRBV7-9; TRBD2 matches at 7 bases. The V and J ends lost 1 base and 1 base, in that order; junction bases with no gene match: 6. CDR1 and CDR2 from the germline V gene are SEHNR and FQNEAQ (reference sequence). This CDR3 comprises 16 residues.

The chain's CDR3 is CASSYGQVYEQYF. Written as DNA, the CDR3 is TGTGCCAGCAGTTATGGACAGGTCTACGAGCAGTACTTC. The chain employs TRBV27 and TRBJ2-7; 7 nucleotides line up with TRBD1. The CDR3 is 13 amino acids. V lost 4 bases, J lost 3 bases, and 3 bases stayed unmatched. Germline assignment: CDR1 MNHEY and CDR2 SMNVEV (reference sequence).

The chain carries TRBV9 and TRBJ2-4, with 7 positions matching TRBD1. Trimming cost V 1 base and J 7 bases; bases outside gene matches: 11. This CDR3 has 16 amino acids. Germline CDR1 SGDLS, CDR2 YYNGEE. CDR3 region: CASSVRGDSTGNIQYF. CDR3 in DNA: TGTGCCAGCAGCGTACGGGGAGATTCGACAGGGAACATTCAGTACTTC. Complete variable domain (other parts from reference TRBV9 and TRBJ2-4): DSGVTQTPKHLITATGQRVTLRCSPRSGDLSVYWYQQSLDQGLQFLIQYYNGEERAKGNILERFSAQQFPDLHSELNLSSLELGDSALYFCASSVRGDSTGNIQYFGAGTRLSVL.

J is TRBJ1-3 and V is TRBV15; D ambiguous. Germline values: CDR1 LNHNV, CDR2 YYDKDF (reference sequence). V was clipped by 1 base and J by 4 bases, with 8 bases between them. CDR3 length: 14 residues. The CDR3 reads CATSRARNGNTIYF. CDR3 coding DNA: TGTGCCACCAGCAGAGCTCGTAACGGAAACACCATATATTTT.

The rearrangement links TRBV6-6 to TRBJ1-1, with 8 positions matching TRBD1. Germline V gene lookup returns CDR1 MNHNY and CDR2 SVGAGI (reference sequence). V lost 6 bases to trimming and J lost 4 bases; unmatched junction nucleotides: 13. The CDR3 runs 16 residues. The CDR3 nucleotides are TGTGCCAGCAGACGAGGACAGGGCGCTTTGAGCACTGAAGCTTTCTTT. Translating gives CASRRGQGALSTEAFF.

The chain recombines TRBV29-1 with TRBJ1-2; TRBD1 aligns across 7 bases. The CDR3 runs to 16 residues. V dropped 3 bases and J dropped 3; count of bases not matched to a gene: 13. Germline V lookup: CDR1 SQVTM, CDR2 ANQGSEA. The DNA for the CDR3 is TGCAGCGTTGACCCCTATACACAGGGGATAGACTATGGCTACACCTTC. This translates into CSVDPYTQGIDYGYTF.

This clone was observed once. The chain uses TRBV7-9 and TRBJ1-2, with 8 bases fitting TRBD1. This CDR3 has 14 residues. V lost 5 bases to trimming and J lost 0 bases; unmatched junction nucleotides: 2. The germline V gene has CDR1 SEHNR and CDR2 FQNEAQ (reference sequence). The CDR3 spells CASSRGQANYGYTF. The DNA of the CDR3 is TGTGCCAGCAGCCGGGGACAGGCTAACTATGGCTACACCTTC.

This chain joins TRBV19 and TRBJ1-1; tentative D call: TRBD1 (6 bases). Trimming left V 5 bases short and J 1 base short, with 11 bases between. CDR3 length equals 14 residues. Germline V CDR1 and CDR2: LNHDA, SQIVND (reference sequence). The CDR3 DNA reads as TGTGCCAGTAGTCCTGACAGGAGGAACACTGAAGCTTTCTTT. As protein: CASSPDRRNTEAFF. The entire variable domain, with the rest obtained from reference TRBV19 and TRBJ1-1, is as follows: DGGITQSPKYLFRKEGQNVTLSCEQNLNHDAMYWYRQDPGQGLRLIYYSQIVNDFQKGDIAEGYSVSREKKESFPLTVTSAQKNPTAFYLCASSPDRRNTEAFFGQGTRLTVV.

The chain combines TRBV7-9 with TRBJ1-6; TRBD1 aligns across 7 bases. After removal of 5 bases from V and 8 bases from J, the junction contained 6 bases not matched to a gene. The CDR3 runs 14 residues. Germline lookup yields CDR1 SEHNR and CDR2 FQNEAQ (reference sequence). CDR3 loop: CASSPQGGDSPLHF. The CDR3 DNA follows: TGTGCCAGCAGCCCGCAGGGGGGCGATTCACCCCTCCACTTT.

This rearrangement joins TRBV12-3 or TRBV12-4 to TRBJ1-2; D remains unclear. V lost 6 bases and J 8 bases, leaving 4 bases between the germline ends. This CDR3 spans 9 amino acids. The CDR3 spells CASRGGYTF. The CDR3 nucleotides read TGTGCCAGCAGGGGAGGCTACACCTTC.

The genes are TRBV9 and TRBJ2-4; D uncertain. Trimming cost V 6 bases and J 8 bases, with 15 bases left between them. The CDR3 loop spans 13 amino acids. The germline V gene encodes CDR1 SGDLS and CDR2 YYNGEE. CDR3 bases: TGTGCCAGCAAGCTCGAAGGGTGGGACATTCAGTACTTC. It specifies CASKLEGWDIQYF.

The chain couples TRBV19 to TRBJ1-1; 7 bases map to TRBD1. CDR1 and CDR2 from the germline V gene are LNHDA and SQIVND (reference sequence). The V gene end was trimmed by 7 bases and the J gene end by 0 bases; junction bases not matched to a gene: 8. The CDR3 is 15 residues long. The CDR3 is CASTRGESMNTEAFF. Written as DNA, the CDR3 is TGTGCCAGTACCAGGGGGGAGTCCATGAACACTGAAGCTTTCTTT. The whole variable domain, filled in from reference TRBV19 and TRBJ1-1, reads DGGITQSPKYLFRKEGQNVTLSCEQNLNHDAMYWYRQDPGQGLRLIYYSQIVNDFQKGDIAEGYSVSREKKESFPLTVTSAQKNPTAFYLCASTRGESMNTEAFFGQGTRLTVV.

The chain employs TRBV5-1 and TRBJ2-1; 9 bases agree with TRBD2. V lost 6 bases to trimming and J lost 7 bases; unmatched junction nucleotides: 11. In germline, CDR1 is SGHRS, CDR2 YFSETQ. This CDR3 comprises 15 residues. CDR3 protein: CASTIRLGLANEQFF. DNA of the CDR3: TGCGCCAGCACCATTCGGCTGGGACTAGCAAATGAGCAGTTCTTC.

The chain employs TRBV25-1 and TRBJ1-2, with 7 bases matching TRBD1. V shed 2 bases, J shed 4 bases, and the junction held 13 bases outside the gene matches. The CDR3 length is 17 residues. Germline-derived CDR1 and CDR2 are MGHDK and SYGVNS. This CDR3 is CASSERGLMGTAYGYTF. In DNA form, the CDR3 reads TGTGCCAGCAGTGAAAGGGGGTTGATGGGGACAGCCTATGGCTACACCTTC.

The chain uses TRBV30 and TRBJ1-4; D unresolved. CDR3 length: 13 amino acids. V lost 2 bases and J lost 5, with 9 bases in between. Germline-derived CDR1 and CDR2 are GTSNPN and SVGIG (reference sequence). The CDR3 DNA sequence: TGTGCCTGGAGTAAGTTACCGAATGAAAAACTGTTTTTT. It yields the protein CAWSKLPNEKLFF. The whole variable domain, remainder taken from reference TRBV30 and TRBJ1-4, is SQTIHQWPATLVQPVGSPLSLECTVEGTSNPNLYWYRQAAGRGLQLLFYSVGIGQISSEVPQNLSASRPQDRQFILSSKKLLLSDSGFYLCAWSKLPNEKLFFGSGTQLSVL.

This clone was observed a handful of times. The gene calls are TRBV9 and TRBJ1-2; TRBD1 is a possible D gene (5 bases). Germline V lookup: CDR1 SGDLS, CDR2 YYNGEE. The CDR3 is 11 amino acids. The V end lost 5 bases, the J end lost 6 bases, and 8 bases lay between the germline ends. CDR3 in amino acids: CASRSRDGYTF. The DNA for the CDR3 is TGTGCCAGCAGATCCAGGGATGGCTACACCTTC.

This chain's CDR3 is CASSSGSNTEAFF. The DNA of the CDR3 is TGTGCCAGCAGCTCAGGAAGTAACACTGAAGCTTTCTTT. The rearrangement uses TRBV7-8 and TRBJ1-1, with D hard to call. The V and J ends lost 4 bases and 2 bases respectively, with 8 bases between them. The CDR3 spans 13 residues. Germline CDR1 and CDR2: SGHVS and FQNEAQ.